This T cell receptor beta chain came from a study of HIV-infected children after antiretroviral therapy interruption. Overall study findings and caveats: Naive CD4+ sequences overlapped less between time points once interruption began.

The treatment denotes: PENTA 11 planned treatment interruption arm or continuous ART arm. The TCR library was built from RNA with a 3' RACE protocol and unique molecular identifiers. TCRdb ran MiXCR on the 3' RACE reads and lists one entry per CDR3 protein. The data contain some 15,000 distinct CDR3 sequences, around 3.5% of them seen just once; the ten biggest clones take up around 34%. As for this clonotype: The antigen remains undetermined. With a much larger clone just one base away, this may be a read error. Because the CDR3 is missing its conserved closing phenylalanine or tryptophan, this is likely a read error.

Germline loops: CDR1 SGHAT, CDR2 FQNNGV. The CDR3 runs 19 residues. V was cut by 3 bases and J by 0 bases, with 21 bases left in between. This receptor was identified in a pool of human donors with HIV. The chain has TRBV11-2 and TRBJ1-3, with a possible D match to TRBD1 (5 bases). Sequenced material: CD45RO+ CD8+ T cells from PBMCs, pooled from several time points, taken from a donor given antiretroviral therapy, either interrupted or continuous. Documented subset: memory CD8+ CD45RO+ CD45RA- T cells. CDR3 amino acids: CASSFPRWDSESSGNTIYL. CDR3 nucleotides: TGTGCCAGCAGCTTCCCCCGCTGGGACTCTGAGTCCTCTGGAAACACCATATATCTT.